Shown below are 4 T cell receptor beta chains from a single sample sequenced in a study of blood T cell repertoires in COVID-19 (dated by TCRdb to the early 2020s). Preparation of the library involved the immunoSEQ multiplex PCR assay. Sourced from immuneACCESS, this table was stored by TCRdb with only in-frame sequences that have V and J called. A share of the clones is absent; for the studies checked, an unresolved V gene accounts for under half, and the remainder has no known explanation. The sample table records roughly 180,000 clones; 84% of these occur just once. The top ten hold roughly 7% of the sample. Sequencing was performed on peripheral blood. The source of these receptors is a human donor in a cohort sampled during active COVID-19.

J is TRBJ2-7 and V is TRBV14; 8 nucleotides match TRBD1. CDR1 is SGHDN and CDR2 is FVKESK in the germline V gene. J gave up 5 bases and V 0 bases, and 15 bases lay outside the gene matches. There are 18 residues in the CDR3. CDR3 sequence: CASSQDLIGQGLLHEQYF. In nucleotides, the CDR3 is TGTGCCAGCAGCCAAGATCTTATCGGACAGGGTCTCCTCCACGAGCAGTACTTC. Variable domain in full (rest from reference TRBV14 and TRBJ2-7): EAGVTQFPSHSVIEKGQTVTLRCDPISGHDNLYWYRRVMGKEIKFLLHFVKESKQDESGMPNNRFLAERTGGTYSTLKVQPAELEDSGVYFCASSQDLIGQGLLHEQYFGPGTRLTVT.

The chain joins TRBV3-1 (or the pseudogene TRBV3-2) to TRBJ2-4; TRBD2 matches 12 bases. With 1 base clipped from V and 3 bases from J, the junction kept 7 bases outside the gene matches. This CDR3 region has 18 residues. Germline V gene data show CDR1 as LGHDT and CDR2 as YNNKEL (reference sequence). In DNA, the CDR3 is TGTGCCAGCAGCCAAGTCCTAGCGGGGGGGCTGGACAAAAACATTCAGTACTTC. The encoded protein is CASSQVLAGGLDKNIQYF.

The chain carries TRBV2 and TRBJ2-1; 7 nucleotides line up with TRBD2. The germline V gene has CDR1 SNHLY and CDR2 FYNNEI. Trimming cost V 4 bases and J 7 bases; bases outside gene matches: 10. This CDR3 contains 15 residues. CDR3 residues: CASSVLGGDGNEQFF. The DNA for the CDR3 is TGTGCCAGCAGTGTTCTGGGGGGGGATGGAAATGAGCAGTTCTTC.

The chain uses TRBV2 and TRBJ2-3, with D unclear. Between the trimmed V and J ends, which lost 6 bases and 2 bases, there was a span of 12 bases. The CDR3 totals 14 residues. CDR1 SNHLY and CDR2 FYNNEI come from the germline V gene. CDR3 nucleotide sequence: TGTGCCAGCAGCGATAAGAAACACACAGATACGCAGTATTTT. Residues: CASSDKKHTDTQYF.